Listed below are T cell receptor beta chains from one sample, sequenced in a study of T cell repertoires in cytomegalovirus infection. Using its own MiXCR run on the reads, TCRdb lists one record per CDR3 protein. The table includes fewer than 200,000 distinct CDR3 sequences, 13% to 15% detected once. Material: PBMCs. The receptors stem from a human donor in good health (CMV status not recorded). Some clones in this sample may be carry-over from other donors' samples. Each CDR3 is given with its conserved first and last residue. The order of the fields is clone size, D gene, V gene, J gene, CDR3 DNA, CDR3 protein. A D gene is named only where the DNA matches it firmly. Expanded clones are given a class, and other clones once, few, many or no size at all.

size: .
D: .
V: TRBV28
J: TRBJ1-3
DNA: TGTGCCAGCAGTCCCACCCAGGGAGTATCCGGAAACACCATATATTTT
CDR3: CASSPTQGVSGNTIYF

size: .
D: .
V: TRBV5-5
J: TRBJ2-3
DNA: TGTGCCAGCAGCTGGGGGGGGGGCGGGTCAAATACGCAGTATTTT
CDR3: CASSWGGGGSNTQYF

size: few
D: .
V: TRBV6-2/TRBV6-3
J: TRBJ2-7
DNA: TGTGCCAGCAGTCACCGGCCGGACAGCCCCTACGAGCAGTACTTC
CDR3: CASSHRPDSPYEQYF

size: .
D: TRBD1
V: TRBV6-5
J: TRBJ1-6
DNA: TGTGCCAGCAGTTACTCGGGGACAGGGATGCATTCACCCCTCCACTTT
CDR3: CASSYSGTGMHSPLHF

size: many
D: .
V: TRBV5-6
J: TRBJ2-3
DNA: TGTGCCAGCAGCGTCGTACAGTCTAGCACAGATACGCAGTATTTT
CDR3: CASSVVQSSTDTQYF

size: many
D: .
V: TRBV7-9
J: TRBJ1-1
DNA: TGTGCCAGCAGCCAAGACCATAATGAAGCTTTCTTT
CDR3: CASSQDHNEAFF

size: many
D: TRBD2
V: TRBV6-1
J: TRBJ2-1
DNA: TGTGCCAGCAGTGGCGCGGGAGGGCGGAATGAGCAGTTCTTC
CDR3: CASSGAGGRNEQFF

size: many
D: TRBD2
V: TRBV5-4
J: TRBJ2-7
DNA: TGTGCCAGCAGCTTGGCCCCTAGCGGCTCCTACGAGCAGTACTTC
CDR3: CASSLAPSGSYEQYF

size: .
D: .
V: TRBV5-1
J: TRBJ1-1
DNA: TGCGCCAGCAGCTTCCAGGGGAGAACTGAAGCTTTCTTT
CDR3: CASSFQGRTEAFF

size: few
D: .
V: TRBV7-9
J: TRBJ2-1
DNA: TGTGCCAGCAGCTTCGGGACATTAACCTACAATGAGCAGTTCTTC
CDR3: CASSFGTLTYNEQFF

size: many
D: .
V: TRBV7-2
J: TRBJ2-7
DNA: TGTGCCAGCAGCTTCTTGCCCTCCTACGAGCAGTACTTC
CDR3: CASSFLPSYEQYF

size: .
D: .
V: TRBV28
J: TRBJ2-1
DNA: TGTGCCAGCAGGAACCCCGGGACTTGGCAGTTCTTC
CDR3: CASRNPGTWQFF

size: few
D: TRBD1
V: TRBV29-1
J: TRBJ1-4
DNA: TGCAGCGTTGAAGGAGTGACAGGGGTGCGGGAAAAACTGTTTTTT
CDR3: CSVEGVTGVREKLFF

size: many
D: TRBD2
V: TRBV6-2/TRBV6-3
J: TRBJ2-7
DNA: TGTGCCAGCAGGGATAGCGGGGGGAGCTACGAGCAGTACTTC
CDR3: CASRDSGGSYEQYF

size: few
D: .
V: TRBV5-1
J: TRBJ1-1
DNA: TGCGCCAGCAGCTTGTGGCAGAACACTGAAGCTTTCTTT
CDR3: CASSLWQNTEAFF

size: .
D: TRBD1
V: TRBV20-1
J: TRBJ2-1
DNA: TGCAGTGCCATAGGGGGCGAGCAGTTCTTC
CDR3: CSAIGGEQFF

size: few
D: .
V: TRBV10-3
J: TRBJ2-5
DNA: TGTGCCATCAGAGCGTCCCGGGCCTTCCAAGAGACCCAGTACTTC
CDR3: CAIRASRAFQETQYF

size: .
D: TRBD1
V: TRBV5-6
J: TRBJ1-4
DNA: TGTGCCAGCAGCAAACGGACAGGGGGATTTGAAAAACTGTTTTTT
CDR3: CASSKRTGGFEKLFF

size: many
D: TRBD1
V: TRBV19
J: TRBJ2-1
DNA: TGTGCCAGTAGTGTAAGCTCCCTCGGACAGGGATTTTGGAAGCGGTTCTTC
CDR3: CASSVSSLGQGFWKRFF

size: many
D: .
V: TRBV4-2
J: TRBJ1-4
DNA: TGTGCCAGCAGCCCCCGTGCAAGGGGGGACGAAAAACTGTTTTTT
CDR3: CASSPRARGDEKLFF

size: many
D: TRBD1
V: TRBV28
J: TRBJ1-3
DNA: TGTGCCAGCAAGATACAGGGGCCCATGAGTGGAAACACCATATATTTT
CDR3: CASKIQGPMSGNTIYF